One sample yielded the 15 T cell receptor beta chains listed below, sequenced in a study of blood T cell repertoires in COVID-19. Assay used: immunoSEQ multiplex PCR; TCRdb lists only in-frame clones, some missing. Of 210,000 or so clones in the sample, about 90% were seen once. The material sequenced was peripheral blood. The origin of the receptors is a man aged 30 to 39 with COVID-19, enrolled during active disease.

J is TRBJ1-1 and V is TRBV30, with 7 bases that match TRBD1. V shed 5 bases, J shed 0 bases, and the junction held 3 bases outside the gene matches. From germline, CDR1 is GTSNPN and CDR2 SVGIG (reference sequence). The CDR3 is made up of 13 amino acids. The CDR3 here is CAWGGQMNTEAFF. The CDR3 bases are TGTGCCTGGGGGGGACAGATGAACACTGAAGCTTTCTTT.

The chain is built from TRBV7-2 and TRBJ1-5; TRBD1 is a possible D gene (6 bases). The V end was cut by 5 bases, the J end by 3 bases, with 14 bases between. Germline V gives CDR1 SGHTA, CDR2 FQGNSA. The CDR3 extends over 15 amino acids. CDR3 coding DNA: TGTGCCAGCAGCCAGAATACAGGGTTCAATCAGCCCCAGCATTTT. Protein sequence: CASSQNTGFNQPQHF.

The V call is TRBV6-2 or TRBV6-3, the J call TRBJ1-4; D is undetermined. This CDR3 contains 17 residues. Germline V lookup: CDR1 MNHEY, CDR2 SVGEGT. The V end was cut by 2 bases, the J end by 2 bases, with 15 bases between. CDR3 amino acids: CASSYAGLPGTNEKLFF. CDR3 bases: TGTGCCAGCAGTTACGCGGGCCTCCCGGGGACTAATGAAAAACTGTTTTTT.

The table lists this clone with a few counts. This chain connects TRBV6-5 to TRBJ1-2; D gene unclear. With 0 bases removed from V and 7 bases from J, the gap between germline ends came to 15 bases. CDR3 length: 15 residues. Germline V gene lookup returns CDR1 MNHEY and CDR2 SVGAGI. DNA of the CDR3: TGTGCCAGCAGTTACTCTCTTTTTACTAATCCTGGCTACACCTTC. It translates to CASSYSLFTNPGYTF.

The chain joins TRBV5-1 to TRBJ1-6; D uncertain. The germline V and J ends were trimmed by 0 bases and 5 bases, with 6 bases remaining between them. Looked up from germline, CDR1 is SGHRS and CDR2 is YFSETQ. The CDR3 runs to 14 residues. The CDR3 DNA reads TGCGCCAGCAGCTTGGAGCAGGATAATTCACCCCTCCACTTT. Translated: CASSLEQDNSPLHF.

The V and J genes are TRBV3-1 (or the pseudogene TRBV3-2) and TRBJ2-1; possibly TRBD1 for D (5 bases). The V end lost 5 bases, the J end lost 7 bases, and 12 bases lay between the germline ends. From germline, CDR1 is LGHDT and CDR2 YNNKEL (reference sequence). The length of the CDR3 is 13 residues. CDR3 nucleotide sequence: TGTGCCAGCAGCTTACGACAGAAGAATGAGCAGTTCTTC. As protein: CASSLRQKNEQFF.

The genes are TRBV18 and TRBJ1-5, with unresolved D. This CDR3 has 15 amino acids. Germline CDR1 and CDR2: KGHSH and LQKENI. Trimming removed 6 bases from V and 6 bases from J, with 18 bases in between. The CDR3 region has the DNA TGTGCCAGCTCCGGAGGCTATGGGGTTGGTCAGCCCCAGCATTTT. Amino acid sequence: CASSGGYGVGQPQHF.

The genes are TRBV6-5 and TRBJ1-4; perhaps TRBD1 as D (5 bases). Trimming left V 4 bases short and J 5 bases short, with 11 bases between. This CDR3 has 14 amino acids. Germline V gene data show CDR1 as MNHEY and CDR2 as SVGAGI. As DNA, the CDR3 is TGTGCCAGCAGTTGGGGCCGGAGAAATGAAAAACTGTTTTTT. Translated, it gives CASSWGRRNEKLFF.

The CDR3 spells CASSPPVGGGINEKLFF. The CDR3 DNA reads TGTGCCAGCTCACCACCGGTCGGTGGGGGGATTAATGAAAAACTGTTTTTT. This chain connects TRBV18 to TRBJ1-4, with a weak D call TRBD1 (5 bases). Germline assignment: CDR1 KGHSH and CDR2 LQKENI. The CDR3 consists of 17 residues. Trimming removed 0 bases at V and 4 bases at J, with 15 bases between.

The chain links TRBV6-5 to TRBJ1-5; 10 bases align to TRBD1. The CDR3 extends over 14 amino acids. CDR1 is MNHEY and CDR2 is SVGAGI in the germline V gene. J was trimmed by 4 bases and V by 8 bases; bases with no gene match: 5. Written as DNA, the CDR3 is TGTGCCAGCGGGGACAGGGGCCCTAATCAGCCCCAGCATTTT. Translating gives CASGDRGPNQPQHF.

This clone was observed a handful of times. V and J are TRBV12-3 or TRBV12-4 and TRBJ2-5; D gene unclear. The CDR3 is made up of 12 amino acids. V lost 2 bases and J lost 5, with 6 bases in between. The CDR3 loop reads CASSLYGETQYF. In nucleotides, the CDR3 is TGTGCCAGCAGTTTATACGGGGAGACCCAGTACTTC.

The rearrangement links TRBV19 to TRBJ1-3; 7 nucleotides agree with TRBD1. Trimming at V came to 9 bases and at J to 2 bases, leaving 10 bases not matched to a gene. This CDR3 comprises 15 residues. The germline V gene has CDR1 LNHDA and CDR2 SQIVND (reference sequence). Here the CDR3 reads CARRGQGNAGNTIYF. The CDR3 DNA reads as TGTGCCAGGAGGGGGCAGGGAAATGCTGGAAACACCATATATTTT.

The chain joins TRBV24-1 to TRBJ2-1; TRBD2 matches at 9 bases. This CDR3 is 12 amino acids long. V lost 3 bases and J lost 16; bases outside the gene matches: 6. Germline CDR1 reads KGHDR; CDR2 reads SFDVKD. The DNA for the CDR3 is TGTGCCACCAGTGATGGGGGGGGACTAGCTTTCTTC. Protein: CATSDGGGLAFF.

This clone has a single count. The chain carries TRBV11-2 and TRBJ2-7; possibly TRBD2 for D (6 bases). CDR1 and CDR2 from the germline V gene are SGHAT and FQNNGV. V shed 4 bases and J shed 2 bases, with 12 bases lying between them. CDR3 length: 14 residues. The CDR3 protein is CASSSGTGAYEQYF. In DNA form, the CDR3 reads TGTGCCAGCAGCTCCGGGACGGGGGCCTACGAGCAGTACTTC.

This clone turned up a few times. The rearrangement joins TRBV7-6 to TRBJ2-2; 7 nucleotides agree with TRBD1. Germline CDR1 and CDR2: SGHVS and FNYEAQ. The CDR3 loop spans 17 amino acids. Losses at the gene ends were 4 bases for V and 1 base for J; bases not matched to a gene: 9. CDR3 region: CASSYRTGNLNTGELFF. The CDR3 DNA sequence: TGTGCCAGCAGCTATAGGACAGGAAACCTGAACACCGGGGAGCTGTTTTTT. The whole variable domain, filled in from reference TRBV7-6 and TRBJ2-2, reads GAGVSQSPRYKVTKRGQDVALRCDPISGHVSLYWYRQALGQGPEFLTYFNYEAQQDKSGLPNDRFSAERPEGSISTLTIQRTEQRDSAMYRCASSYRTGNLNTGELFFGEGSRLTVL.